One sample yielded the 27 T cell receptor beta chains listed below, sequenced in a study of blood T cell repertoires in COVID-19 (dated by TCRdb to the early 2020s). Library preparation employed the immunoSEQ multiplex PCR assay. TCRdb's version of the immuneACCESS table is confined to in-frame rearrangements and falls short of the full clone set. An unresolved V gene accounts for under half of the shortfall where checked; the remainder is of unknown origin. The table for this sample lists 84,000 or so clones; 70% to 90% of them were counted only once. The ten largest account for roughly 16% of the sample. The sample was peripheral blood. These receptors originate from a woman older than 75 with acute or convalescent COVID-19.

The rearrangement links TRBV3-1 (or the pseudogene TRBV3-2) to TRBJ1-5; the D gene is possibly TRBD1 (5 bases). Germline-derived CDR1 and CDR2 are LGHDT and YNNKEL (reference sequence). The CDR3 spans 14 residues. The germline V and J ends were trimmed by 2 bases and 5 bases, with 10 bases remaining between them. CDR3 DNA: TGTGCCAGCAGCCAACGGAGGGGTTATCAGCCCCAGCATTTT. It codes for CASSQRRGYQPQHF.

The chain links TRBV3-1 (or the pseudogene TRBV3-2) to TRBJ2-4, with TRBD2 matching 9 bases. Per germline, CDR1 LGHDT and CDR2 YNNKEL (reference sequence). V dropped 3 bases and J dropped 2; count of bases not matched to a gene: 11. The CDR3 is made up of 18 amino acids. This chain's CDR3 is CASSQRAPTSGPKNIQYF. The CDR3 nucleotides are TGTGCCAGCAGCCAGAGGGCTCCGACTAGCGGCCCCAAAAACATTCAGTACTTC.

The chain carries TRBV18 and TRBJ2-7; 12 nucleotides line up with TRBD1. Germline CDR1 is KGHSH and CDR2 is LQKENI. The CDR3 covers 18 residues. The trim removed 2 bases at V and 5 bases at J, leaving 13 bases unmatched. CDR3 bases: TGTGCCAGCTCACCAATGGCCCCGGGACAGGGGGCGAAGAACGAGCAGTACTTC. This translates into CASSPMAPGQGAKNEQYF.

This clone was seen just once. The chain is built from TRBV10-3 and TRBJ1-1, with D uncertain. Trimming removed 10 bases at V and 3 bases at J, with 18 bases between. The CDR3 length is 14 residues. Germline loops: CDR1 ENHRY, CDR2 SYGVKD. The DNA for the CDR3 is TGTGCCACTGTATCGGGAGAACGGTACACTGAAGCTTTCTTT. This codes for CATVSGERYTEAFF.

This clone was counted a single time. The chain carries TRBV27 and TRBJ2-5; the D is unclear. This CDR3 is built from 12 residues. The V gene lost 8 bases and the J gene lost 4 bases, with 11 bases spanning the gap. Germline CDR1 MNHEY, CDR2 SMNVEV (reference sequence). DNA of the CDR3: TGTGCCAGCGGCCCTCGAGGAGAGACCCAGTACTTC. Translating gives CASGPRGETQYF.

This clone was seen a few times. The chain has TRBV7-2 and TRBJ1-1, with D possibly matching TRBD1 (6 bases). V was shortened by 8 bases and J by 7 bases, with 17 bases between the two germline ends. The germline gives CDR1 SGHTA, CDR2 FQGNSA. The CDR3 runs to 13 residues. The CDR3 sequence: CASSPRRTDEAFF. CDR3 nucleotides: TGTGCCAGCTCCCCACGGAGGACAGATGAAGCTTTCTTT.

About this clone: An end of the junction does not agree with germline; a read error may underlie this. This chain joins TRBV19 and TRBJ2-5; D possibly corresponds to TRBD2 (5 bases). Germline V gene lookup returns CDR1 LNHDA and CDR2 SQIVND (reference sequence). The CDR3 has 14 residues. CDR3 DNA sequence: TGTGCCAGTAGTATAGCGGGGTCTCAAGGGACCCAGTACTTC. The encoded protein is CASSIAGSQGTQYF.

This chain joins TRBV6-6 and TRBJ1-1; D gene uncertain. CDR1 is MNHNY and CDR2 is SVGAGI in the germline V gene (reference sequence). Trimming took 8 bases from V and 1 from J, leaving 8 bases between them. CDR3 length equals 12 residues. The CDR3 reads CASAVANTEAFF. The CDR3 DNA follows: TGTGCCAGCGCGGTTGCGAACACTGAAGCTTTCTTT.

CDR3 protein: CSVEDVGEYYGYTF. CDR3 in DNA: TGCAGCGTTGAAGATGTTGGGGAGTACTATGGCTACACCTTC. The rearrangement links TRBV29-1 to TRBJ1-2; D is undetermined. The CDR3 has 14 amino acids. With 0 bases removed from V and 3 bases from J, the gap between germline ends came to 11 bases. Germline-derived CDR1 and CDR2 are SQVTM and ANQGSEA.

The rearrangement uses TRBV3-1 (or the pseudogene TRBV3-2) and TRBJ2-6; D might be TRBD2 (6 bases). V lost 4 bases to trimming and J lost 1 base, with 8 bases between them. The germline CDR1 and CDR2 sequences are LGHDT and YNNKEL (reference sequence). CDR3 length: 15 residues. Here the CDR3 DNA reads TGTGCCAGCAGCCGCGCGGGGTCTGGGGCCAACGTCCTGACTTTC. The encoded protein is CASSRAGSGANVLTF.

This clone showed up just once. The chain combines TRBV9 with TRBJ1-4; 7 bases map to TRBD1. Per germline, CDR1 SGDLS and CDR2 YYNGEE. V shed 3 bases, J shed 8 bases, and the junction held 7 bases outside the gene matches. This CDR3 has 14 residues. CDR3 amino acids: CASSAGTVAEKLFF. For the CDR3, the DNA is TGTGCCAGCAGCGCCGGGACAGTTGCGGAAAAACTGTTTTTT.

Only a few counts were recorded for this clone. The V and J genes are TRBV30 and TRBJ2-2; 8 bases align to TRBD2. Germline values: CDR1 GTSNPN, CDR2 SVGIG (reference sequence). The CDR3 extends over 14 amino acids. Trimming cost V 4 bases and J 4 bases; bases outside gene matches: 5. This CDR3 is CAWKAGGPTGELFF. Written as DNA, the CDR3 is TGTGCCTGGAAGGCGGGGGGACCCACCGGGGAGCTGTTTTTT.

J is TRBJ1-4 and V is TRBV5-5; 7 bases map to TRBD1. The CDR3 has 15 amino acids. Germline V gives CDR1 SGHKS, CDR2 YYEKEE (reference sequence). With V trimmed by 4 bases and J by 6 bases, 9 bases remained unmatched. CDR3 loop: CASSLDGTAYEKLFF. DNA of the CDR3: TGTGCCAGCAGCCTAGACGGGACAGCATATGAAAAACTGTTTTTT.

Only a few counts were recorded for this clone. The rearrangement joins TRBV2 to TRBJ1-3, with D possibly matching TRBD1 (6 bases). The CDR3 covers 14 residues. Deletions cut 6 bases from V and 2 bases from J, with 11 bases between. Germline CDR1 is SNHLY and CDR2 is FYNNEI. CDR3 protein: CASSGQPPGNTIYF. CDR3 DNA sequence: TGTGCCAGCAGCGGACAGCCACCTGGAAACACCATATATTTT.

This rearrangement joins TRBV11-3 to TRBJ2-3; 9 bases match TRBD1. The CDR3 loop spans 16 amino acids. Germline V CDR1 and CDR2: SGHNT, YENEEA. The trim removed 5 bases at V and 6 bases at J, leaving 12 bases unmatched. CDR3 nucleotide sequence: TGTGCCAGCAGCCCCGGACAGGGGCGTGTGGGGGATACGCAGTATTTT. It yields the protein CASSPGQGRVGDTQYF.

This clone appeared a few times. CDR3 loop: CASSLGTGPVEQYF. The DNA of the CDR3 is TGTGCCAGCAGCTTAGGGACAGGACCGGTCGAGCAGTACTTC. This chain uses TRBV11-2 with TRBJ2-7, with 7 bases identical to TRBD1. The CDR3 consists of 14 residues. Germline V lookup: CDR1 SGHAT, CDR2 FQNNGV. The V and J ends lost 1 base and 6 bases, in that order; junction bases with no gene match: 6.

V and J are TRBV7-2 and TRBJ1-6, with D possibly TRBD1 on 5 matching bases. Trimming pared 4 bases from V and 0 bases from J, leaving 13 bases between. CDR3 length equals 17 residues. Germline CDR1 reads SGHTA; CDR2 reads FQGNSA. The CDR3 protein is CASSSGEGTSYNSPLHF. CDR3 nucleotides: TGTGCCAGCAGCTCGGGGGAGGGCACCTCCTATAATTCACCCCTCCACTTT. The entire variable domain, with the rest obtained from reference TRBV7-2 and TRBJ1-6, is as follows: GAGVSQSPSNKVTEKGKDVELRCDPISGHTALYWYRQSLGQGLEFLIYFQGNSAPDKSGLPSDRFSAERTGGSVSTLTIQRTQQEDSAVYLCASSSGEGTSYNSPLHFGNGTRLTVT.

The chain links TRBV29-1 to TRBJ1-5, with a weak D call TRBD1 (6 bases). V lost 7 bases to trimming and J lost 3 bases, with 13 bases between them. The CDR3 loop spans 13 amino acids. Germline values: CDR1 SQVTM, CDR2 ANQGSEA. This CDR3 reads CSAAGQTNQPQHF. In nucleotides, the CDR3 is TGCAGCGCGGCCGGACAGACCAATCAGCCCCAGCATTTT.

The chain is built from TRBV29-1 and TRBJ2-3, with 10 bases fitting TRBD2. From germline, CDR1 is SQVTM and CDR2 ANQGSEA. There are 17 residues in the CDR3. J gave up 6 bases and V 0 bases, and 12 bases lay outside the gene matches. CDR3 protein: CSVEDQWKRGGPDTQYF. The CDR3 nucleotides are TGCAGCGTTGAAGATCAATGGAAGCGGGGGGGCCCGGATACGCAGTATTTT.

This chain connects TRBV7-9 to TRBJ1-2, with 8 bases aligning to TRBD1. Germline CDR1 SEHNR, CDR2 FQNEAQ (reference sequence). V gave up 5 bases and J gave up 3 bases; unmatched junction bases: 5. The CDR3 totals 14 residues. CDR3 sequence: CASSPGGVHYGYTF. In DNA form, the CDR3 reads TGTGCCAGCAGCCCAGGGGGCGTCCACTATGGCTACACCTTC. Looking up the rest from reference TRBV7-9 and TRBJ1-2 gives the full variable domain: DTGVSQNPRHKITKRGQNVTFRCDPISEHNRLYWYRQTLGQGPEFLTYFQNEAQLEKSRLLSDRFSAERPKGSFSTLEIQRTEQGDSAMYLCASSPGGVHYGYTFGSGTRLTVV.

This clone has a handful of counts. The chain combines TRBV7-9 with TRBJ1-5; weak D call: TRBD1 (5 bases). The CDR3 is 14 amino acids. CDR1 and CDR2 from the germline V gene are SEHNR and FQNEAQ (reference sequence). Trimming left V 5 bases short and J 4 bases short, with 12 bases between. CDR3 sequence reads: CASSPLGPNQPQHF. The CDR3 DNA reads as TGTGCCAGCAGCCCGCTGGGGCCAAATCAGCCCCAGCATTTT.

This clone was picked up a small number of times. V gene TRBV14 combines with J gene TRBJ2-7; D gene uncertain. This CDR3 contains 11 residues. Germline V gives CDR1 SGHDN, CDR2 FVKESK. The ends were cut back, 5 bases at V and 3 bases at J, with 5 bases in the middle. The CDR3 DNA reads as TGTGCCAGCAGCTCACACTACGAGCAGTACTTC. Amino acids: CASSSHYEQYF.

This rearrangement joins TRBV28 to TRBJ2-4, with D perhaps matching TRBD2 (7 bases). Germline V gene data show CDR1 as MDHEN and CDR2 as SYDVKM. This CDR3 contains 13 residues. Deletions cut 6 bases from V and 8 bases from J, with 14 bases between. CDR3 coding DNA: TGTGCCAGCAGCGAGGGGGGGGTTGACATTCAGTACTTC. Translation: CASSEGGVDIQYF.

The V and J genes are TRBV2 and TRBJ2-5, with a tentative D call TRBD2 (5 bases). The CDR3 has 13 amino acids. V lost 6 bases and J 2 bases, leaving 10 bases between the germline ends. Germline loops: CDR1 SNHLY, CDR2 FYNNEI. CDR3 loop: CASREGAQETQYF. CDR3 bases: TGTGCCAGCAGAGAGGGAGCGCAAGAGACCCAGTACTTC.

The V gene is TRBV29-1, the J gene TRBJ1-5; no clear D gene. V shed 4 bases and J shed 0 bases, with 10 bases lying between them. Germline values: CDR1 SQVTM, CDR2 ANQGSEA. The CDR3 loop spans 14 amino acids. The CDR3 DNA follows: TGCAGCGTTGGAGACCCCTATAGCAATCAGCCCCAGCATTTT. Translation: CSVGDPYSNQPQHF. The variable domain in full, with the rest retrieved from reference TRBV29-1 and TRBJ1-5, is SAVISQKPSRDICQRGTSLTIQCQVDSQVTMMFWYRQQPGQSLTLIATANQGSEATYESGFVIDKFPISRPNLTFSTLTVSNMSPEDSSIYLCSVGDPYSNQPQHFGDGTRLSIL.

The chain has TRBV2 and TRBJ2-1; the D gene is possibly TRBD2 (5 bases). The CDR3 totals 14 residues. Trimming removed 0 bases from V and 2 bases from J, with 5 bases in between. Germline V lookup: CDR1 SNHLY, CDR2 FYNNEI. CDR3 in amino acids: CASSEAGAYNEQFF. CDR3 sequence (DNA): TGTGCCAGCAGTGAAGCGGGAGCCTACAATGAGCAGTTCTTC.

V is TRBV28 and J is TRBJ1-1; D is unclear. This CDR3 contains 14 residues. Germline V CDR1 and CDR2: MDHEN, SYDVKM. V was pared by 10 bases and J by 4 bases, with 19 bases between. The CDR3 coding sequence is TGTGCCACCCTAAGTCCGGGGTTCCTCACTGAAGCTTTCTTT. Its translation is CATLSPGFLTEAFF.